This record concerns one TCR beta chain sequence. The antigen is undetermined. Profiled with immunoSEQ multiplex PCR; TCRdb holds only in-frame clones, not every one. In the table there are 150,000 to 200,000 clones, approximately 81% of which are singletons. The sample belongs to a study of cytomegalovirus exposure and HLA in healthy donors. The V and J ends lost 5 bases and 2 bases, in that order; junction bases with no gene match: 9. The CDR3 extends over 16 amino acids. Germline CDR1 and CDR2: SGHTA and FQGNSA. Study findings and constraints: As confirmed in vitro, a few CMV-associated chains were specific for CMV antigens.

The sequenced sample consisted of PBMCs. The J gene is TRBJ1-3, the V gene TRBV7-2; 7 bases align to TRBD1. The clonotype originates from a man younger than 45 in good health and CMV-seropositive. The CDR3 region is CASSQNAGGTGNTIYF. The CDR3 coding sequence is TGTGCCAGCAGCCAGAATGCAGGGGGTACTGGAAACACCATATATTTT.